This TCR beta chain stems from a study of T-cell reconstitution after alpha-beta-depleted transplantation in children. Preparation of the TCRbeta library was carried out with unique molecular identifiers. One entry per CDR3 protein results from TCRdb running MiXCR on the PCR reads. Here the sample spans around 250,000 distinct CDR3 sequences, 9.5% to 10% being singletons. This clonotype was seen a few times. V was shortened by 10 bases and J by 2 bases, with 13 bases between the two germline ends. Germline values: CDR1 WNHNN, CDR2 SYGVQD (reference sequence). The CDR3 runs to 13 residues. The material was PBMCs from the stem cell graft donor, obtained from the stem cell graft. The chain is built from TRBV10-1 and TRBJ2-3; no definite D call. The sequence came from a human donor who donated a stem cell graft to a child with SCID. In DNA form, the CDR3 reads TGCGCCACCTCGGGTAGTATCACAGATACGCAGTATTTT. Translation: CATSGSITDTQYF.